The 4 T cell receptor beta chains below were found in one sample sequenced in a study of CD8+ T cells in alopecia areata. Extracted RNA was reverse transcribed into cDNA, the sequencing template. Profiling relied on immunoSEQ multiplex PCR, and the TCRdb table lists in-frame clones only, not all of them. The table has some 110,000 clones, 58% seen once. The treatment here: oral pan-JAK inhibitor, 5-10 mg twice daily. The sequenced sample was CD8+ T cells sorted from blood, obtained at week 4, from a patient treated with tofacitinib. The receptors were sampled from a human donor with alopecia areata.

The genes are TRBV2 and TRBJ1-2; D is perhaps TRBD1 (5 bases). Germline loops: CDR1 SNHLY, CDR2 FYNNEI. The CDR3 contains 13 residues. V lost 3 bases and J lost 4, with 9 bases in between. In DNA, the CDR3 is TGTGCCAGCAGTGAGGGGCAGGGCTATGGCTACACCTTC. It yields the protein CASSEGQGYGYTF.

V usage is TRBV18 and J usage is TRBJ2-5, with D perhaps matching TRBD1 (6 bases). Germline lookup yields CDR1 KGHSH and CDR2 LQKENI. V was pared by 0 bases and J by 5 bases, with 13 bases between. The CDR3 loop spans 15 amino acids. CDR3 coding DNA: TGTGCCAGCTCACCACCGGGGGCAGGACGGGAGACCCAGTACTTC. This translates into CASSPPGAGRETQYF.

The J gene is TRBJ1-4, the V gene TRBV30; D possibly corresponds to TRBD1 (5 bases). Germline CDR1 and CDR2: GTSNPN and SVGIG (reference sequence). The CDR3 has 14 amino acids. The V gene lost 0 bases and the J gene lost 3 bases, with 8 bases spanning the gap. DNA for the CDR3: TGTGCCTGGAGTGTGGGGGGACCTAATGAAAAACTGTTTTTT. Protein: CAWSVGGPNEKLFF.

A few counts support this clone. The chain uses TRBV11-2 and TRBJ2-3; the D gene could be TRBD1 or TRBD2 (6 bases each). The V end lost 3 bases, the J end lost 4 bases, and 14 bases lay between the germline ends. The CDR3 is 15 amino acids. Germline V gives CDR1 SGHAT, CDR2 FQNNGV. CDR3 region: CASSFLGGGSDTQYF. For the CDR3, the DNA is TGTGCCAGCAGCTTTCTGGGGGGCGGCTCAGATACGCAGTATTTT.